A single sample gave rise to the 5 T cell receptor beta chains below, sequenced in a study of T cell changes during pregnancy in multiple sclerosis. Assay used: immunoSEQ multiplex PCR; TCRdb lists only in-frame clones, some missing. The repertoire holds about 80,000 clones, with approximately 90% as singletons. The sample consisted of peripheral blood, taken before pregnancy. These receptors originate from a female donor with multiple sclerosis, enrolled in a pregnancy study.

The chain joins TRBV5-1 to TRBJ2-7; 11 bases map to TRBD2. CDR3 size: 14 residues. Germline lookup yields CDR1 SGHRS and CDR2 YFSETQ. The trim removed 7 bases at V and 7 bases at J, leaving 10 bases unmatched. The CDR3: CASRVPSGGKEQYF. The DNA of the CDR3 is TGCGCCAGCCGGGTGCCTAGCGGGGGGAAAGAGCAGTACTTC.

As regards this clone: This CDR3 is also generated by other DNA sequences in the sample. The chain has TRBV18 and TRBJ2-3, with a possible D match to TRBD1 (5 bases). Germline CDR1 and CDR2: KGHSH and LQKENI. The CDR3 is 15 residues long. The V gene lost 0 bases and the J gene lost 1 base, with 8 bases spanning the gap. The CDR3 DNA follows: TGTGCCAGCTCACCACCGGCAGGGCGCACAGATACGCAGTATTTT. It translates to CASSPPAGRTDTQYF.

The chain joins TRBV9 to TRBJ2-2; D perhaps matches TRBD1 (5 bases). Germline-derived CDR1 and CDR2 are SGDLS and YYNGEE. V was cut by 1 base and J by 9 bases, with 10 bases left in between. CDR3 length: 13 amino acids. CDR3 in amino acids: CASSVLSDRELFF. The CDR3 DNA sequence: TGTGCCAGCAGCGTACTCTCGGACAGGGAGCTGTTTTTT.

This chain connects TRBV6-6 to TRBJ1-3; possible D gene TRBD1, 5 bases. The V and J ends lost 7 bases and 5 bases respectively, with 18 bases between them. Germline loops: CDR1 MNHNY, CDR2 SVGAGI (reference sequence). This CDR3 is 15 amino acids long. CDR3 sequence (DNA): TGTGCCAGCACCCACGAGTGGGGGGGACGAAACACCATATATTTT. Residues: CASTHEWGGRNTIYF.

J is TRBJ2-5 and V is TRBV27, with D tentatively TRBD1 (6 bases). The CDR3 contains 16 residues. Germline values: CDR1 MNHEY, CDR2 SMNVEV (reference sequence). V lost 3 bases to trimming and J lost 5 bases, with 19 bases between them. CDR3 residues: CASSFGQPVNGETQYF. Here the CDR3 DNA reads TGTGCCAGCAGTTTCGGACAGCCGGTGAACGGGGAGACCCAGTACTTC.